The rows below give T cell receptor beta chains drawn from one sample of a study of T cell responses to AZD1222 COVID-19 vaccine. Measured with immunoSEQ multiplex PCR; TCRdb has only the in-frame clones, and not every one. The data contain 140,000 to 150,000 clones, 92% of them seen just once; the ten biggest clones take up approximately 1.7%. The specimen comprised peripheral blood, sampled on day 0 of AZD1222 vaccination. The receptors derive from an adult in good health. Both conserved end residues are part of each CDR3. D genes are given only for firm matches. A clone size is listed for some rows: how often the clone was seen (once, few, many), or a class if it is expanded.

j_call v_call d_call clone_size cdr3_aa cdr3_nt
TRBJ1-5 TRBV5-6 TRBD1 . CASSLAGQGSGQPQHF TGTGCCAGCAGCTTGGCTGGACAGGGATCGGGACAGCCCCAGCATTTT
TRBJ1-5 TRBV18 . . CASSPTGAGDAPQHF TGTGCCAGCTCACCAACCGGGGCAGGTGATGCGCCCCAGCATTTT
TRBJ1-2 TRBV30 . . CARSRGYGYTF TGTGCCCGGTCAAGGGGCTATGGCTACACCTTC
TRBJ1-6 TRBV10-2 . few CASSAGNSPLHF TGCGCCAGCAGCGCGGGTAATTCACCCCTCCACTTT
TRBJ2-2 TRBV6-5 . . CASSLDWDTGELFF TGTGCCAGCAGTCTGGACTGGGACACCGGGGAGCTGTTTTTT
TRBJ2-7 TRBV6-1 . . CASSERGGSSYEQYF TGTGCCAGCAGTGAACGGGGTGGGAGCTCCTACGAGCAGTACTTC
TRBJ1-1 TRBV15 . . CATSKGGGRVNTEAFF TGTGCCACCAGTAAGGGCGGTGGCAGAGTGAACACTGAAGCTTTCTTT
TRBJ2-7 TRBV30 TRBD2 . CAWSFKPGAGDEQYF TGTGCCTGGAGTTTCAAACCTGGAGCGGGAGACGAGCAGTACTTC
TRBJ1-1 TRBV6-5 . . CASSLIPRARRAFF TGTGCCAGCAGCCTCATCCCCAGGGCCAGAAGAGCTTTCTTT
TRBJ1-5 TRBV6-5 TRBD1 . CASSYTGGGEPQHF TGTGCCAGCAGCTATACAGGGGGCGGTGAGCCCCAGCATTTT
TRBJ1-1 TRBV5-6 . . CASSLAVYRAPNTEAFF TGTGCCAGCAGCTTGGCGGTTTACAGGGCTCCGAACACTGAAGCTTTCTTT
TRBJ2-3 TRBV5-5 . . CASSRGDLAWENTQYF TGTGCCAGCAGCCGTGGGGACTTAGCTTGGGAGAATACGCAGTATTTT
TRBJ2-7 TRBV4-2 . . CASSQDSSQESYEQYF TGTGCCAGCAGCCAAGATTCTTCGCAGGAATCCTACGAGCAGTACTTC
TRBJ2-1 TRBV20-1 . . CSASRGTQSEQFF TGCAGTGCTAGTAGGGGGACACAATCTGAGCAGTTCTTC
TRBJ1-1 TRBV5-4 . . CASSLGPNTEAFF TGTGCCAGCAGCTTGGGGCCGAACACTGAAGCTTTCTTT
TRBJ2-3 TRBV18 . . CASSPEPTDTQYF TGTGCCAGCTCCCCTGAACCCACAGATACGCAGTATTTT
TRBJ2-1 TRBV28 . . CASSITAAVNEQFF TGTGCCAGCAGCATCACTGCGGCGGTCAATGAGCAGTTCTTC
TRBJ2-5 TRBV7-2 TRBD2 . CASSFWTSGSTKTQYF TGTGCCAGCAGCTTTTGGACTAGCGGGAGTACAAAGACCCAGTACTTC
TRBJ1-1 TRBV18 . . CASSPDSHTEAFF TGTGCCAGCTCACCAGACAGCCACACTGAAGCTTTCTTT
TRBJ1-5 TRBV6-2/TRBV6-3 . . CASSSERYGNQPQHF TGTGCCAGCAGTTCCGAGAGGTACGGCAATCAGCCCCAGCATTTT
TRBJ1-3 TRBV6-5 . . CASIQYSGNTIYF TGTGCCAGCATTCAATACTCTGGAAACACCATATATTTT
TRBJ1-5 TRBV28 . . CASSPGRRNQPQHF TGTGCCAGCAGTCCCGGACGGCGAAATCAGCCCCAGCATTTT
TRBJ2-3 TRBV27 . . CASATFPGTDTQYF TGTGCCAGCGCTACGTTCCCTGGCACAGATACGCAGTATTTT
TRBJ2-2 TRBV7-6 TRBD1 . CASSTGQGYSGELFF TGTGCCAGCAGCACCGGACAGGGCTATAGCGGGGAGCTGTTTTTT
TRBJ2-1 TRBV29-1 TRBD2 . CSFWTSGKGGEQFF TGCAGCTTTTGGACTAGCGGGAAGGGTGGTGAGCAGTTCTTC